The present TCR beta chain was sequenced within a study of T cell clonality in common variable immunodeficiency. Study outcomes and limitations: Shared TCRbeta clones were fewer between CVID subjects than controls. Reportedly, TCR beta sequences from common variable immunodeficiency showed fewer deletions and N-nucleotide insertions.

CVID meant reduced serum IgG, IgA and/or IgM plus specific antibody deficiency. Blood came from CVID subjects not ill and not taking immunomodulatory or immunosuppressive medication. CDR3 length: 15 amino acids. The germline V and J ends were trimmed by 6 bases and 0 bases, with 17 bases remaining between them. Germline V gives CDR1 DFQATT, CDR2 SNEGSKA (reference sequence). Sequencing input was equivalent genomic DNA from CVID and controls. Sequencing used immunoSEQ multiplex PCR; TCRdb keeps in-frame clones, though not all of them. The sample offers 15,000 to 25,000 clones and no singletons, the top ten holding around 23%. This clone was recorded at least ten times. Its antigen remains unidentified. The read ends 3 residues early relative to the CDR3; the germline J gene fills the gap.

The genes are TRBV20-1 and TRBJ2-5, with D perhaps TRBD2 (7 bases). Material for sequencing was peripheral blood mononuclear cells. The TCR sequence derives from a human donor with common variable immunodeficiency. The CDR3 protein is CSARSGGGNQETQYF. Incomplete CDR3 DNA: TGCAGTGCAAGGTCGGGGGGCGGCAACCAAGAGACC.